This TCR beta chain was recorded in a study of CD4 T cells in relation to SARS-CoV-2 and coronaviruses. Looking at the study overall: Controls used an HIV-1 Nef peptide pool or no peptide.

The unexposed donors gave CD4+ T cells in 2011-2018, prior to COVID-19. CD4+ T cells were isolated from the cells after 10 days of culture. As concerns this clone: The antigen is not known.

Only in-frame clones appear in the TCRdb table, and some are missing; sequencing was by immunoSEQ multiplex PCR. Here the sample spans around 25,000 clones, over 60% being singletons. The study's findings and limits: Each donor contributed either pre-pandemic or post-infection samples, not both. Approximately 65% of donors had memory CD4+ clonotypes crossrecognizing SARS-CoV-2 and common cold coronavirus spike.

The germline V and J ends were trimmed by 1 base and 5 bases, with 12 bases remaining between them. The CDR3 is 14 residues long. Germline CDR1 reads SGHVS; CDR2 reads FQNEAQ. Sequencing was done on a sample of CD4+ T cells from PBMCs, cultured in vitro. The source of this sequence is a human donor in good health. The rearrangement uses TRBV7-8 and TRBJ2-7; D possibly corresponds to TRBD2 (5 bases). In DNA, the CDR3 is TGTGCCAGCAGCTTAGGTGGGAGCGACCACGAGCAGTACTTC. Its translation is CASSLGGSDHEQYF.